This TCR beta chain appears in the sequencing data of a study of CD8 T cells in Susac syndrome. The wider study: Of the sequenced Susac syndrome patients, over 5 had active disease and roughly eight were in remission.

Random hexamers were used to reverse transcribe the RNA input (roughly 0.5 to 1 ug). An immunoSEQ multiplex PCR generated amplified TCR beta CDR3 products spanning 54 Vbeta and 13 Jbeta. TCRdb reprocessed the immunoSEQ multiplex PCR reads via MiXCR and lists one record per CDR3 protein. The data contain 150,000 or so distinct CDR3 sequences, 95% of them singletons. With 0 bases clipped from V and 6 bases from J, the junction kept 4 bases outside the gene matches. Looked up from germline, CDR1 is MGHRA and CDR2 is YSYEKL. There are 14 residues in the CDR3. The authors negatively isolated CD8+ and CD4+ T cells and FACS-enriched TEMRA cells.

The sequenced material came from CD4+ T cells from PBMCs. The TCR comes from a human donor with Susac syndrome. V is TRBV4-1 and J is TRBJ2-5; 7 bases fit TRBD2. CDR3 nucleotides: TGCGCCAGCAGCCAAGATGGGGGGGGAAAGACCCAGTACTTC. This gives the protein CASSQDGGGKTQYF.